This TCR beta chain was obtained from a study of early T cells in non-severe SARS-CoV-2 infection. Study summary: The chains were unpaired, and the sequenced material was bulk RNA from unsorted whole blood.

CDR3 length: 13 residues. Germline V lookup: CDR1 ENHRY, CDR2 SYGVKD. Trimming cost V 3 bases and J 5 bases, with 10 bases left between them. This clonotype was seen at least ten times. The antigen is undetermined. Unique molecular identifiers (one per individual cDNA molecule) were attached. TCRdb processed the 5' RACE reads anew with MiXCR; each CDR3 protein has one entry. The table records around 20,000 distinct CDR3 sequences, less than 4.5% of them present only once. Study outcomes and limitations: Private and CD4 specificities were missed by VDJdb matching, which favored anti-spike CD8 responses.

The sample taken for sequencing was whole blood. The TCR originated in an adult who was a healthcare worker with PCR-confirmed SARS-CoV-2 infection or an uninfected control (not recorded which). V and J are TRBV10-3 and TRBJ1-2; perhaps TRBD1 as D (5 bases). The CDR3 nucleotides read TGTGCCATCAGTGACGGGGACTGGTATGGCTACACCTTC. It translates to CAISDGDWYGYTF.